This T cell receptor beta chain appears in the sequencing data of a study of T cell clonality in common variable immunodeficiency. Deletions cut 1 base from V and 5 bases from J, with 11 bases between. CDR1 SGHVS and CDR2 FNYEAQ come from the germline V gene. The CDR3 loop spans 14 amino acids. Study-wide results and caveats: CVID subjects showed higher TCRbeta clonality than healthy controls. Fewer deletions and N-nucleotide insertions were reportedly seen in common variable immunodeficiency TCR beta sequences. Links between repertoire features and CVID complications were heterogeneity-limited. Fewer TCRbeta clones were shared among CVID subjects than controls.

Produced via immunoSEQ multiplex PCR; TCRdb's table is partial and in-frame only. This sample has about 42,000 clones, each found more than once. This clone was detected many times. Its matching antigen is unknown. From the germline J gene comes the end of the CDR3, since the read stops 3 residues before it. The chain joins TRBV7-6 to TRBJ1-1, with D possibly being TRBD1 (5 bases). Specimen: peripheral blood mononuclear cells. The TCR comes from a person aged 18 to 69 in good health. The CDR3 bases that were read are TGTGCCAGCAGCTTAGGGTCAGGGCTGACTGAA. This codes for CASSLGSGLTE. The entire CDR3 protein reads CASSLGSGLTEAFF.